A single sample gave rise to the 26 T cell receptor beta chains below, sequenced in a study of Ad26.COV2.S vaccination and SARS-CoV-2 variants. As for treatment: 15 to 20 received Ad26.COV2.S at low or high dose, single or two shots; about five received placebo; per-sample allocation not given. Sampling took place 63 days after the first vaccine or placebo injection. Sequencing used immunoSEQ multiplex PCR; TCRdb keeps in-frame clones, though not all of them. The repertoire holds 300,000 to 400,000 clones, approximately 86% seen once, with 1.5% to 2% in the top ten. The sample consisted of peripheral blood, taken in a trial of Ad26.COV2.S vaccine versus placebo. These receptors were obtained from a person aged 18 to 65 who received the Ad26.COV2.S COVID-19 vaccine or a placebo.

Only one count was recorded for this clone. The CDR3 reads CASSPRAGEPYEQYF. The CDR3 DNA reads as TGTGCCAGTAGTCCACGGGCAGGGGAACCCTACGAGCAGTACTTC. The V and J genes are TRBV19 and TRBJ2-7; possible D gene TRBD1, 6 bases. Germline assignment: CDR1 LNHDA and CDR2 SQIVND (reference sequence). CDR3 length equals 15 residues. Trimming took off 5 bases at V and 2 bases at J, with 16 bases between the two ends.

The J gene is TRBJ2-5, the V gene TRBV5-1; 8 nucleotides align to TRBD2. Germline V CDR1 and CDR2: SGHRS, YFSETQ. The V and J ends lost 2 bases and 2 bases, in that order; junction bases with no gene match: 5. The CDR3 extends over 15 amino acids. The DNA for the CDR3 is TGCGCCAGCAGCTTCCTAGCGGGCCTACAAGAGACCCAGTACTTC. It encodes CASSFLAGLQETQYF.

This chain uses TRBV7-7 with TRBJ2-2; 7 bases fit TRBD2. The CDR3 runs 16 residues. The junction had 4 bases not matched to a gene; V was cut back by 2 bases and J by 1 base. Per the germline V gene, CDR1 is SSHAT and CDR2 is FNYEAQ (reference sequence). The CDR3 DNA reads TGTGCCAGCAGCTTAAGGGCGGGGGTGAACACCGGGGAGCTGTTTTTT. Residues: CASSLRAGVNTGELFF. The full variable domain, in which reference TRBV7-7 and TRBJ2-2 provide the parts outside the CDR3, is GAGVSQSPRYKVTKRGQDVTLRCDPISSHATLYWYQQALGQGPEFLTYFNYEAQPDKSGLPSDRFSAERPEGSISTLTIQRTEQRDSAMYRCASSLRAGVNTGELFFGEGSRLTVL.

V and J are TRBV19 and TRBJ2-7; D perhaps matches TRBD2 (6 bases). Germline V gene data show CDR1 as LNHDA and CDR2 as SQIVND (reference sequence). The germline V and J ends were trimmed by 1 base and 2 bases, with 9 bases remaining between them. The CDR3 has 14 residues. This chain's CDR3 is CASSIAGGPYEQYF. The CDR3 DNA reads as TGTGCCAGTAGTATAGCCGGGGGACCCTACGAGCAGTACTTC.

The rearrangement links TRBV5-4 to TRBJ2-5; TRBD1 agrees at 7 bases. The CDR3 covers 15 residues. Germline assignment: CDR1 SGHNT and CDR2 YYREEE (reference sequence). V shed 0 bases, J shed 3 bases, and the junction held 5 bases outside the gene matches. The CDR3 DNA sequence: TGTGCCAGCAGCTTGGATAGGGGGCAGAAAGAGACCCAGTACTTC. It specifies CASSLDRGQKETQYF.

This CDR3 reads CASSQRDRGVHEQYF. CDR3 DNA: TGTGCCAGCAGCCAGCGGGACAGGGGAGTCCACGAGCAGTACTTC. The V gene is TRBV3-1 (or the pseudogene TRBV3-2), the J gene TRBJ2-7; 10 bases map to TRBD1. Germline values: CDR1 LGHDT, CDR2 YNNKEL (reference sequence). J gave up 5 bases and V 3 bases, and 7 bases lay outside the gene matches. The length of the CDR3 is 15 residues.

The chain combines TRBV11-2 with TRBJ1-3; D possibly corresponds to TRBD1 (5 bases). CDR1 and CDR2 (germline): SGHAT, FQNNGV. V dropped 1 base and J dropped 5 bases, with 12 bases sitting between them. The CDR3 totals 15 residues. The CDR3 sequence is CASSLGGTKRNTIYF. CDR3 bases: TGTGCCAGCAGCTTAGGCGGGACGAAGAGAAACACCATATATTTT.

A single count supports this clone. The gene calls are TRBV19 and TRBJ1-4; D gene uncertain. Germline assignment: CDR1 LNHDA and CDR2 SQIVND (reference sequence). CDR3 length equals 10 residues. V was pared by 9 bases and J by 14 bases, with 13 bases between. The chain's CDR3 is CASRGIRLFF. In DNA form, the CDR3 reads TGTGCCAGCCGAGGGATTAGGCTGTTTTTT.

The rearrangement uses TRBV6-6 and TRBJ1-3, with 7 bases aligning to TRBD1. The CDR3 is 15 amino acids. CDR1 and CDR2 (germline): MNHNY, SVGAGI (reference sequence). V trimming: 6 bases; J trimming: 3 bases; junction bases outside the gene matches: 8. The CDR3: CASRTTWDSGNTIYF. CDR3 nucleotides: TGTGCCAGCAGAACCACCTGGGACAGTGGAAACACCATATATTTT.

This chain joins TRBV7-8 and TRBJ2-3; D may be TRBD2 (6 bases). CDR1 is SGHVS and CDR2 is FQNEAQ in the germline V gene. CDR3 length: 14 amino acids. Trimming took off 4 bases at V and 6 bases at J, with 14 bases between the two ends. As DNA, the CDR3 is TGTGCCAGCAGCTCCCGGGACTGGCGGGATACGCAGTATTTT. Its protein product is CASSSRDWRDTQYF.

In its sample, this clone was seen once. The rearrangement uses TRBV18 and TRBJ2-1, with D unresolved. Germline V CDR1 and CDR2: KGHSH, LQKENI. The length of the CDR3 is 16 residues. V lost 3 bases to trimming and J lost 1 base, with 13 bases between them. CDR3 region: CASSPSQSPSYNEQFF. The CDR3 bases are TGTGCCAGCTCACCCTCTCAGAGTCCTTCCTACAATGAGCAGTTCTTC.

The V gene is TRBV18, the J gene TRBJ1-2; 12 bases are shared with TRBD1. With V trimmed by 3 bases and J by 5 bases, 16 bases remained unmatched. The germline V gene encodes CDR1 KGHSH and CDR2 LQKENI. There are 19 residues in the CDR3. CDR3 sequence reads: CASSPRGQGAHGTNYGYTF. CDR3 bases: TGTGCCAGCTCACCTAGGGGACAGGGGGCACACGGTACCAATTATGGCTACACCTTC.

This clone was counted a single time. This chain uses TRBV6-1 with TRBJ1-5; TRBD1 might be the D (6 bases). The CDR3 is 17 amino acids. CDR1 and CDR2 from the germline V gene are MNHNS and SASEGT. Trimming took off 3 bases at V and 1 base at J, with 16 bases between the two ends. The CDR3: CASSEATQGTSNQPQHF. DNA of the CDR3: TGTGCCAGCAGTGAGGCGACTCAGGGGACGAGCAATCAGCCCCAGCATTTT.

The V call is TRBV5-1, the J call TRBJ1-3; 12 bases line up with TRBD1. This CDR3 is 15 amino acids long. Trimming cost V 4 bases and J 5 bases; bases outside gene matches: 4. CDR1 is SGHRS, CDR2 YFSETQ, per germline. The CDR3 protein is CASSVGQGARNTIYF. CDR3 nucleotide sequence: TGCGCCAGCAGCGTGGGACAGGGGGCTAGAAACACCATATATTTT.

The V call is TRBV3-1 (or the pseudogene TRBV3-2), the J call TRBJ2-1; no reliable D call. Per germline, CDR1 LGHDT and CDR2 YNNKEL (reference sequence). V shed 1 base and J shed 8 bases, with 3 bases lying between them. The CDR3 is 11 amino acids. CDR3 residues: CASSQVHEQFF. CDR3 nucleotide sequence: TGTGCCAGCAGCCAAGTTCATGAGCAGTTCTTC.

CDR3: CASSISPGPKNIQYF. The CDR3 bases are TGTGCCAGCAGCATAAGTCCGGGACCGAAAAACATTCAGTACTTC. This chain joins TRBV21-1 and TRBJ2-4. TRBV21-1 is a recognized pseudogene. The CDR3 totals 15 residues.

J is TRBJ1-2 and V is TRBV5-4; maybe TRBD1 (6 bases). The CDR3 has 14 residues. V lost 0 bases, J lost 2 bases, and 8 bases lay in between. Germline V CDR1 and CDR2: SGHNT, YYREEE (reference sequence). The CDR3 spells CASSLGGRNYGYTF. In DNA, the CDR3 is TGTGCCAGCAGCTTGGGGGGGCGGAACTATGGCTACACCTTC.

The rearrangement links TRBV19 to TRBJ2-3; D remains ambiguous. Germline V gives CDR1 LNHDA, CDR2 SQIVND (reference sequence). Trimming took 3 bases from V and 3 from J, leaving 4 bases between them. This CDR3 has 12 residues. CDR3 amino acids: CASSIRTDTQYF. CDR3 DNA: TGTGCCAGTAGTATCCGGACAGATACGCAGTATTTT. The variable domain in full, with the rest retrieved from reference TRBV19 and TRBJ2-3, is DGGITQSPKYLFRKEGQNVTLSCEQNLNHDAMYWYRQDPGQGLRLIYYSQIVNDFQKGDIAEGYSVSREKKESFPLTVTSAQKNPTAFYLCASSIRTDTQYFGPGTRLTVL.

V usage is TRBV6-2 or TRBV6-3 and J usage is TRBJ1-5; D not certain. This CDR3 region has 15 residues. Germline lookup yields CDR1 MNHEY and CDR2 SVGEGT. Between the trimmed V and J ends, which lost 6 bases and 6 bases, there was a span of 18 bases. The CDR3 loop is CASSYPRETGQPQHF. The CDR3 DNA reads TGTGCCAGCAGCTATCCTAGGGAAACCGGTCAGCCCCAGCATTTT.

This chain joins TRBV9 and TRBJ2-3; 8 nucleotides align to TRBD1. With 2 bases clipped from V and 2 bases from J, the junction kept 4 bases outside the gene matches. This CDR3 is 15 amino acids long. In germline, CDR1 is SGDLS, CDR2 YYNGEE. Written as DNA, the CDR3 is TGTGCCAGCAGCGTCGGGACAGGAGTCACAGATACGCAGTATTTT. Its translation is CASSVGTGVTDTQYF. The full variable domain, its missing parts supplied by reference TRBV9 and TRBJ2-3, is DSGVTQTPKHLITATGQRVTLRCSPRSGDLSVYWYQQSLDQGLQFLIQYYNGEERAKGNILERFSAQQFPDLHSELNLSSLELGDSALYFCASSVGTGVTDTQYFGPGTRLTVL.

J is TRBJ1-1 and V is TRBV4-1, with 10 bases fitting TRBD1. Losses at the gene ends were 4 bases for V and 5 bases for J; bases not matched to a gene: 13. The CDR3 has 17 residues. The germline CDR1 and CDR2 sequences are MGHRA and YSYEKL. The chain's CDR3 is CASSRGTGALGGTEAFF. In DNA, the CDR3 is TGCGCCAGCAGCCGGGGGACAGGGGCCCTTGGGGGTACTGAAGCTTTCTTT.

The J gene is TRBJ1-5, the V gene TRBV30, with D possibly being TRBD1 (6 bases). Trimming shortened V by 4 bases and J by 8 bases, and 12 bases separated the two germline ends. The germline V gene has CDR1 GTSNPN and CDR2 SVGIG (reference sequence). The CDR3 covers 12 residues. The CDR3 reads CAWNQGLEPQHF. In DNA, the CDR3 is TGTGCCTGGAATCAGGGGCTGGAGCCCCAGCATTTT. The complete variable domain, with remaining parts taken from reference TRBV30 and TRBJ1-5, reads SQTIHQWPATLVQPVGSPLSLECTVEGTSNPNLYWYRQAAGRGLQLLFYSVGIGQISSEVPQNLSASRPQDRQFILSSKKLLLSDSGFYLCAWNQGLEPQHFGDGTRLSIL.

This clone turned up a few times. This chain links TRBV12-5 with TRBJ1-2; D is unresolved. Trimming cost V 3 bases and J 8 bases, with 10 bases left between them. CDR3 length equals 12 residues. The germline CDR1 and CDR2 sequences are LGHNT and FRNRAP. The CDR3 nucleotides are TGTGCTAGTGGTTTAGACAATTTCGGCTACACCTTC. This translates into CASGLDNFGYTF.

The CDR3 here is CAWSITGGGGYGYTF. The CDR3 DNA reads TGTGCCTGGAGTATTACAGGGGGCGGCGGCTATGGCTACACCTTC. The gene calls are TRBV30 and TRBJ1-2, with 9 bases fitting TRBD1. Germline trimming cut 2 bases from V and 4 bases from J; bases unmatched to any gene: 8. Germline-derived CDR1 and CDR2 are GTSNPN and SVGIG (reference sequence). The CDR3 extends over 15 amino acids.

V usage is TRBV10-3 and J usage is TRBJ1-2; D is possibly TRBD1 (6 bases). Germline CDR1 reads ENHRY; CDR2 reads SYGVKD. The CDR3 contains 14 residues. Trimming removed 5 bases at V and 3 bases at J, with 13 bases between. CDR3 in DNA: TGTGCCATCAGTCCACAGGGTAAGGACTATGGCTACACCTTC. It encodes CAISPQGKDYGYTF.

This clone is a singleton in its sample. The V and J genes are TRBV7-2 and TRBJ1-1, with D possibly TRBD1 on 6 matching bases. V lost 5 bases, J lost 1 base, and 17 bases lay in between. The CDR3 has 16 amino acids. Germline values: CDR1 SGHTA, CDR2 FQGNSA. Here the CDR3 DNA reads TGTGCCAGCAGCCCATTGGGGGGCCACCCGAACACTGAAGCTTTCTTT. Translated, it gives CASSPLGGHPNTEAFF.